What follows describes a single TCR beta chain. This entry is derived from a study of Graves' ophthalmopathy and Graves' hyperthyroidism. Study context: No ophthalmopathy within 18 months of follow-up signified stable hyperthyroidism.

The CDR3 runs to 14 residues. Germline values: CDR1 ENHRY, CDR2 SYGVKD. Amplification targeted the TCR beta CDR3 regions, with RNA transcripts as the source material. RT-PCR in the first round used HTBI primers; a second-round multiplex PCR followed. TCRdb redid the calling of the multiplex PCR reads with MiXCR, one entry per CDR3 protein. The sample has over a million distinct CDR3 sequences; about 38% are singletons. Aged 18 to 65, the patients with hyperthyroidism had under 2 months' duration and were newly diagnosed. If patients had other autoimmune diseases, uncontrolled infections, pregnancy or lactation, they were excluded.

The chain couples TRBV10-3 to TRBJ2-7; 9 bases are a match to TRBD2. Gene TRBJ2-5 matches the end of the DNA better, so the J call may be wrong. Sequencing was done on a sample of peripheral blood or thyroid tissue (not recorded which). The sequence was collected from an adult man with Graves' hyperthyroidism. As DNA, the CDR3 is TGTGCCAGCGGGACGACTAGCGGACAAGAGACCCAGTACTTC. Its translation: CASGTTSGQETQYF.